Below, 15 T cell receptor beta chains from the same sample are listed, as sequenced in a study of T cell changes during pregnancy in multiple sclerosis. Produced via immunoSEQ multiplex PCR; TCRdb's table is partial and in-frame only. Seen here are around 40,000 clones, 91% observed once, and the top ten hold 5% to 6.5%. This specimen was CD8+ T cells from peripheral blood mononuclear cells, taken in the second trimester of pregnancy. These receptors were obtained from a female donor with multiple sclerosis, enrolled in a pregnancy study.

The chain has TRBV5-4 and TRBJ2-7; TRBD1 matches at 8 bases. V lost 3 bases, J lost 5 bases, and 7 bases stayed unmatched. The CDR3 has 14 amino acids. Germline loops: CDR1 SGHNT, CDR2 YYREEE (reference sequence). The CDR3 nucleotides read TGTGCCAGCAGCTCCCTCCGGGACAGGCACGAGCAGTACTTC. This translates into CASSSLRDRHEQYF. The whole variable domain, filled in from reference TRBV5-4 and TRBJ2-7, reads ETGVTQSPTHLIKTRGQQVTLRCSSQSGHNTVSWYQQALGQGPQFIFQYYREEENGRGNFPPRFSGLQFPNYSSELNVNALELDDSALYLCASSSLRDRHEQYFGPGTRLTVT.

The rearrangement uses TRBV11-2 and TRBJ2-6; 10 bases map to TRBD2. CDR3 length: 19 residues. The V segment lost 4 bases and the J segment 2 bases; nucleotides outside the gene matches: 11. Germline-derived CDR1 and CDR2 are SGHAT and FQNNGV. The CDR3 protein is CASSSVTSGIGAGANVLTF. As DNA, the CDR3 is TGTGCCAGCAGCTCCGTAACTAGCGGGATAGGTGCTGGGGCCAACGTCCTGACTTTC.

The chain uses TRBV30 and TRBJ1-1; TRBD1 might be the D (5 bases). The germline gives CDR1 GTSNPN, CDR2 SVGIG (reference sequence). The CDR3 consists of 14 residues. Trimming took 2 bases from V and 0 from J, leaving 10 bases between them. CDR3 region: CAWSWGRVNTEAFF. The DNA for the CDR3 is TGTGCCTGGAGTTGGGGCCGGGTGAACACTGAAGCTTTCTTT.

This clone was recorded only once. The CDR3 is CASSLRTGGSTGELFF. In DNA, the CDR3 is TGTGCCAGCAGCCTCCGGACAGGGGGCAGCACCGGGGAGCTGTTTTTT. This chain joins TRBV9 and TRBJ2-2, with TRBD1 identical over 11 bases. Germline V CDR1 and CDR2: SGDLS, YYNGEE. This CDR3 comprises 16 residues. The V and J ends lost 4 bases and 4 bases, in that order; junction bases with no gene match: 6.

The CDR3 here is CASSFGTGIIYEQYF. The CDR3 region has the DNA TGTGCCAGCAGTTTCGGGACAGGGATCATCTACGAGCAGTACTTC. V and J are TRBV6-5 and TRBJ2-7; the match to TRBD1 covers 9 bases. With V trimmed by 4 bases and J by 3 bases, 7 bases remained unmatched. Germline V gene data show CDR1 as MNHEY and CDR2 as SVGAGI. The CDR3 sequence is 15 residues long.

This clone has more than one count but fewer than ten. CDR3 protein: CASSLDRISGAYNEQFF. In DNA, the CDR3 is TGTGCCAGCAGCTTAGATCGGATTAGCGGAGCTTACAATGAGCAGTTCTTC. The V and J genes are TRBV11-3 and TRBJ2-1, with a tentative D call TRBD2 (6 bases). CDR1 SGHNT and CDR2 YENEEA come from the germline V gene. The CDR3 extends over 17 amino acids. V lost 0 bases and J 4 bases, leaving 16 bases between the germline ends.

The chain links TRBV12-5 to TRBJ2-1; D possibly corresponds to TRBD1 (6 bases). Trimming removed 0 bases from V and 3 bases from J, with 12 bases in between. The germline gives CDR1 LGHNT, CDR2 FRNRAP. CDR3 length: 16 amino acids. CDR3 amino acids: CASGLVITGNYNEQFF. In nucleotides, the CDR3 is TGTGCTAGTGGTTTGGTAATTACAGGGAACTACAATGAGCAGTTCTTC.

By share of the sample, this clone is medium-sized. V is TRBV6-1 and J is TRBJ2-6; D gene unclear. The CDR3 is 15 residues long. V was cut by 1 base and J by 0 bases, with 4 bases left in between. Germline V gene lookup returns CDR1 MNHNS and CDR2 SASEGT. CDR3 sequence: CASSEDSSGANVLTF. The CDR3 DNA reads TGTGCCAGCAGTGAAGACAGCTCTGGGGCCAACGTCCTGACTTTC.

This chain uses TRBV19 with TRBJ2-3, with 8 bases matching TRBD2. This CDR3 spans 21 amino acids. After removal of 0 bases from V and 2 bases from J, the junction contained 19 bases not matched to a gene. Germline-derived CDR1 and CDR2 are LNHDA and SQIVND (reference sequence). The CDR3 loop is CASSIDPLILAGYWDTDTQYF. The DNA for the CDR3 is TGTGCCAGTAGTATAGACCCCCTGATTTTAGCGGGATATTGGGACACAGATACGCAGTATTTT.

This clone occurred once. The DNA for the CDR3 is TGTGCCAGCAGTCTTGAACAGGGCGCCAATCAGCCCCAGCATTTT. This codes for CASSLEQGANQPQHF. The chain uses TRBV6-5 and TRBJ1-5, with a tentative D call TRBD1 (6 bases). Trimming took 5 bases from V and 3 from J, leaving 14 bases between them. The germline CDR1 and CDR2 sequences are MNHEY and SVGAGI. The CDR3 loop spans 15 amino acids.

V and J are TRBV9 and TRBJ1-2; 7 bases align to TRBD1. J lost 8 bases, V lost 3 bases, and 7 bases had no gene match. Germline loops: CDR1 SGDLS, CDR2 YYNGEE. The CDR3 length is 13 residues. CDR3 region: CASSETGIVGYTF. Here the CDR3 DNA reads TGTGCCAGCAGCGAGACAGGGATCGTCGGCTACACCTTC.

V gene TRBV27 combines with J gene TRBJ1-5; TRBD1 matches 8 bases. This CDR3 spans 12 amino acids. Germline loops: CDR1 MNHEY, CDR2 SMNVEV (reference sequence). V was pared by 4 bases and J by 7 bases, with 0 bases of the junction left unmatched. The CDR3 DNA reads as TGTGCCAGCAGTTCAGGGGGCCAGCCCCAGCATTTT. Its translation: CASSSGGQPQHF.

This clone was seen a few times. The rearrangement links TRBV6-1 to TRBJ2-6; maybe TRBD2 (5 bases). The germline gives CDR1 MNHNS, CDR2 SASEGT. Trimming cost V 4 bases and J 4 bases, with 11 bases left between them. The CDR3 is made up of 15 amino acids. CDR3 nucleotide sequence: TGTGCCAGCAGTGCCGAGGGATCCGGGGCCAACGTCCTGACTTTC. Amino acids: CASSAEGSGANVLTF.

The chain is built from TRBV6-5 and TRBJ1-2, with a possible D match to TRBD1 (6 bases). The CDR3 contains 14 residues. The germline V gene encodes CDR1 MNHEY and CDR2 SVGAGI. The V gene lost 4 bases and the J gene lost 1 base, with 10 bases spanning the gap. In DNA, the CDR3 is TGTGCCAGCAGTTCGGGACAAGTTAACTATGGCTACACCTTC. This codes for CASSSGQVNYGYTF.

This CDR3 is CASSVLAGITDTQYF. CDR3 bases: TGTGCCAGCAGCGTTCTAGCGGGGATCACAGATACGCAGTATTTT. The genes are TRBV9 and TRBJ2-3; 9 bases agree with TRBD2. V gave up 2 bases and J gave up 2 bases; unmatched junction bases: 3. From germline, CDR1 is SGDLS and CDR2 YYNGEE. The CDR3 has 15 residues.